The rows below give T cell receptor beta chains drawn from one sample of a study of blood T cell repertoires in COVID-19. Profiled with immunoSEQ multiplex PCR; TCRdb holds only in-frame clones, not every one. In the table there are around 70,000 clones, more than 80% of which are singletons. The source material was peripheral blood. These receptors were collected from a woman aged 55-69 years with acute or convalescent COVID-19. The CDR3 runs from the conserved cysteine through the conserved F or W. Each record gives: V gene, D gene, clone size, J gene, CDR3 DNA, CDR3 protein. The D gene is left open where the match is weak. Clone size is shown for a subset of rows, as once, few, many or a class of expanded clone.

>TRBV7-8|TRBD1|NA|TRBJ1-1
TGTGCCAGCAGCTTAGGACAGGGGAGCACTGAAGCTTTCTTT
CASSLGQGSTEAFF
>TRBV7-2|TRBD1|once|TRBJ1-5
TGTGCCAGCAGCTTAGATGGACAGGAACAGCCCCAGCATTTT
CASSLDGQEQPQHF
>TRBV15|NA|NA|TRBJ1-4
TGTGCCACCTCCTTTCGGGGGGCGAATGAAAAACTGTTTTTT
CATSFRGANEKLFF
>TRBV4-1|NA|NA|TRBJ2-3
TGCGCCAGCAGCCAATACAGGGAAACAGATACGCAGTATTTT
CASSQYRETDTQYF
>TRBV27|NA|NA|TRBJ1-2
TGTGCCAGCAGCCCCCGCGGGGTAGGAGCTGGCTACACCTTC
CASSPRGVGAGYTF
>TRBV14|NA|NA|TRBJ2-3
TGTGCCAGCAGCCAAGATCGGACAGATACGCAGTATTTT
CASSQDRTDTQYF
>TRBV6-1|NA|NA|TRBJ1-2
TGTGCCAGCAGTGAGAGCAAAGACTATGGCTACACCTTC
CASSESKDYGYTF
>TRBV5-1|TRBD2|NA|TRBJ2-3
TGCGCCAGCAGCCCTAGCGGGGGGAGCACAGATACGCAGTATTTT
CASSPSGGSTDTQYF
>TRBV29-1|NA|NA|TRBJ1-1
TGCAGCGTTGGTCGATTATACGGGATGAACACTGAAGCTTTCTTT
CSVGRLYGMNTEAFF
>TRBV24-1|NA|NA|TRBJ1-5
TGTGCCACCAGTGGGGGGGAACAGCCCCAGCATTTT
CATSGGEQPQHF
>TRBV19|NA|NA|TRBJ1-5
TGTGCCAGTCTTGGGGGGATCAATCAGCCCCAGCATTTT
CASLGGINQPQHF
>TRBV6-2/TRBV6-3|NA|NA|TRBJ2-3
TGTGCCAGCAGTTATAGACTTGTCGCAGATACGCAGTATTTT
CASSYRLVADTQYF
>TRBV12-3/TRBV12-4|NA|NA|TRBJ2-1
TGTGCCAGCAGCTTCGGACAGTACTATCCTCAGTTCTTC
CASSFGQYYPQFF
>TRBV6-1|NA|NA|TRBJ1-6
TGTGCCAGCAGTGAAGCGGGGCAGTATTCACCCCTCCACTTT
CASSEAGQYSPLHF
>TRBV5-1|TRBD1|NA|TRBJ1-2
TGCGCCAGCAGCTTGGGGACAGGGGCCGGCTACACCTTC
CASSLGTGAGYTF
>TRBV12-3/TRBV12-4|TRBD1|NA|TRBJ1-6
TGTGCCAGCCGGACAGGGGGCCAGTCACCCCTCCACTTT
CASRTGGQSPLHF
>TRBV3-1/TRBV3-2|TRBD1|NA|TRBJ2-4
TGTGCCAGCAGCCACCCGACAGGGGTGTACTTC
CASSHPTGVYF
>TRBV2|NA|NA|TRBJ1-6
TGTGCCAGCAGTAAGGGGTATAATTCACCCCTCCACTTT
CASSKGYNSPLHF
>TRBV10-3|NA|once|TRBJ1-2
TGTGCCATCAGTGTTCTGACAGTAATCGAAGTAAAGAACTTTATGGGTCTAGGCTACACCTTC
CAISVLTVIEVKNFMGLGYTF
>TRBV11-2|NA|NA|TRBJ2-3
TGTGCCAGCAGCGCCATGCAGGGGCTAGATACGCAGTATTTT
CASSAMQGLDTQYF
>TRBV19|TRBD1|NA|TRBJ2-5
TGTGCCAGTAGTATGGGACAGGGTATCCAAGAGACCCAGTACTTC
CASSMGQGIQETQYF
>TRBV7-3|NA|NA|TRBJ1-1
TGTGCCAGCAGCTTACAGGGTGCAAACACTGAAGCTTTCTTT
CASSLQGANTEAFF
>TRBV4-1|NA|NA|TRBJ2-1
TGCGCCAGCAGCCAAGGGCCAGGCTCCTACAATGAGCAGTTCTTC
CASSQGPGSYNEQFF
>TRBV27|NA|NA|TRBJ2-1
TGTGCCAGCAGTTCACTTCTGGGGGGCTCCTACAATGAGCAGTTCTTC
CASSSLLGGSYNEQFF
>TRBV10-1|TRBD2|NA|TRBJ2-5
TGCGCCAGCAGTGAGTCGACTAGCGGGGGACAAGAGACCCAGTACTTC
CASSESTSGGQETQYF
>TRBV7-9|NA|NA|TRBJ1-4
TGTGCCAGCAGCTTATTGACAGCCACTAATGAAAAACTGTTTTTT
CASSLLTATNEKLFF
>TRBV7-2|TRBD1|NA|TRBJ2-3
TGTGCCAGCAGCACCCGGACAGGGGTCACAGATACGCAGTATTTT
CASSTRTGVTDTQYF
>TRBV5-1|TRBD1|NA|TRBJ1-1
TGCGCCAGCAGCTCCCGACCGGGACAGGACTACGTATTTAAGAACACTGAAGCTTTCTTT
CASSSRPGQDYVFKNTEAFF
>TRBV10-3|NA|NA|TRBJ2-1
TGTGCCATCAGTGAGTCGGGCAAAGGGGACAATGAGCAGTTCTTC
CAISESGKGDNEQFF
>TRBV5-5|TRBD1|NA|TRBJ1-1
TGTGCCAGCATAAGACAGGGCGGGAGGGTCACTGAAGCTTTCTTT
CASIRQGGRVTEAFF
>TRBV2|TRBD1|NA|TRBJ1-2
TGTGCCAGCAGATCCGGGACAGGGGTGGGAGGCTACACCTTC
CASRSGTGVGGYTF
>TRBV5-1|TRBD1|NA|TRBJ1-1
TGCGCCAGCAGCCCACCAGGGGGCACTGAAGCTTTCTTT
CASSPPGGTEAFF
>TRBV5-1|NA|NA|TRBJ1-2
TGCGCCAGCAGCTTGCGGGGGACGGGCTATGGCTACACCTTC
CASSLRGTGYGYTF
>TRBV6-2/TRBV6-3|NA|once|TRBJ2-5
TGTGCCAGCAGTGACCTAGCGCGACCCCAAGAGACCCAGTACTTC
CASSDLARPQETQYF
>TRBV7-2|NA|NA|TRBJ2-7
TGTGCCAGCAGCTTAGCTCTAGGAAACTACGAGCAGTACTTC
CASSLALGNYEQYF
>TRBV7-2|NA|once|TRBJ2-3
TGTGCCAGCAGCTTAGTAGTAGACACAGATACGCAGTATTTT
CASSLVVDTDTQYF
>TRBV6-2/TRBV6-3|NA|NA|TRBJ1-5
TGTGCCAGCAGCATTAGAGGACTCACACTCAATCAGCCCCAGCATTTT
CASSIRGLTLNQPQHF
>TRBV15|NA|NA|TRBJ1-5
TGTGCCACCAGCAGAGAAGGCAGGGTGGGTAATCAGCCCCAGCATTTT
CATSREGRVGNQPQHF
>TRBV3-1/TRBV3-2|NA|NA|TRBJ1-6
TGTGCCAGCAGCCAAGCCGGGGGGACAAATTCACCCCTCCACTTT
CASSQAGGTNSPLHF
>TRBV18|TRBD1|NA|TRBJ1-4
TGTGCCAGCTCACCAGACAGGGTCGTTGAAAAACTGTTTTTT
CASSPDRVVEKLFF
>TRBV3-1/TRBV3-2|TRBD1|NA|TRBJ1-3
TGTGCCAGCAGCCAAACAGGGGGCGGAAACACCATATATTTT
CASSQTGGGNTIYF
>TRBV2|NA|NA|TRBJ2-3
TGTGCCAGCAGTTTTCTCACAGCAGGCACAGATACGCAGTATTTT
CASSFLTAGTDTQYF
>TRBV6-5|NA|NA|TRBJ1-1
TGTGCCAGCACCTTGGGGGCCCTGAACACTGAAGCTTTCTTT
CASTLGALNTEAFF
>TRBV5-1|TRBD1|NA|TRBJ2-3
TGCGCCAGCAGCGCACAGGGGTTTTCCACAGATACGCAGTATTTT
CASSAQGFSTDTQYF
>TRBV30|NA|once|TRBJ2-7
TGTGCCTGGAGTGTGCAGGGGATTCTTTCCTACGAGCAGTACTTC
CAWSVQGILSYEQYF
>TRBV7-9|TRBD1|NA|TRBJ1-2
TGTGCCAGCAGCCCCCATCTTGAGGCAGGGGGATACGGCTACACCTTC
CASSPHLEAGGYGYTF
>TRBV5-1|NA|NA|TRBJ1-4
TGCGCCAGCAGCTGGGGGGGAGGTGAAAAACTGTTTTTT
CASSWGGGEKLFF
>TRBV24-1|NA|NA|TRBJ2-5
TGTGCCACCAGTGACCCGGGAGAGACCCAGTACTTC
CATSDPGETQYF
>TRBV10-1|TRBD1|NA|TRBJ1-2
TGCGCCAGCAGTGCTGGGGACAGGGTTGGCTACACCTTC
CASSAGDRVGYTF
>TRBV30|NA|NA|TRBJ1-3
TGTGCCTGGAGTGTACGTTCAGAAAGGGGAATACACTACTCTGGAAACACCATATATTTT
CAWSVRSERGIHYSGNTIYF
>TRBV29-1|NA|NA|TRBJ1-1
TGCAGCGTTCAGGCGAACACTGAAGCTTTCTTT
CSVQANTEAFF